This T cell receptor beta chain was sequenced for a study of blood T cell repertoires in COVID-19. This table comes from immunoSEQ multiplex PCR, and its TCRdb copy is limited to in-frame clones, with some not included. The sample lists 100,000 to 150,000 clones, around 87% occurring once. V lost 2 bases, J lost 6 bases, and 6 bases stayed unmatched. Germline V CDR1 and CDR2: SGHTA, FQGTGA. The CDR3 extends over 15 amino acids. The chain combines TRBV7-3 with TRBJ2-3, with 9 nucleotides matching TRBD2. The sample was peripheral blood. The receptor was derived from a woman in her seventies with acute or convalescent COVID-19. CDR3 protein: CASSLSGSGGDTQYF. As DNA, the CDR3 is TGTGCCAGCAGCTTATCAGGTAGCGGGGGTGATACGCAGTATTTT.